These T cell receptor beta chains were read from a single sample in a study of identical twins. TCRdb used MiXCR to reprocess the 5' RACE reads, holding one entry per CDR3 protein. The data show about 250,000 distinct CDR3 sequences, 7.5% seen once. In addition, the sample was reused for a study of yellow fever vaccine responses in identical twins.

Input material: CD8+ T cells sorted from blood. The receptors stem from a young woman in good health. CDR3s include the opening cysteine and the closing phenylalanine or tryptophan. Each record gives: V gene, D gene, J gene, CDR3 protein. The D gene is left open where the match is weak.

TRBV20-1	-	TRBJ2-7	CSASLGRIYEQYF
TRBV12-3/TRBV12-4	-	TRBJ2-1	CASSPGSNSGFF
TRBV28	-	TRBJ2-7	CASSFSEAYYEQYF
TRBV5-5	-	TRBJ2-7	CASSLDGRHRAYEQYF
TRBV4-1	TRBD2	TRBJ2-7	CASSPTSDPYEQYF
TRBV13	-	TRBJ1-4	CASSLAAGNEKLFF
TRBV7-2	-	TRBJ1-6	CASSLARGSYNSPLHF
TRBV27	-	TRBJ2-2	CASSLWSGNTGELFF
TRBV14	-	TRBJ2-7	CASSQVAAVYEQYF
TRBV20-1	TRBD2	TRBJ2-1	CSARGVYSYNEQFF
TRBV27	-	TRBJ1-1	CASRITSGTEAFF
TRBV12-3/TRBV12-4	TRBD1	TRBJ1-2	CASSLDRVGGYTF
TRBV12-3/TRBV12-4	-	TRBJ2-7	CASSPLADPYEQYF
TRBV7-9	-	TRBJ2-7	CASTPNEQYF
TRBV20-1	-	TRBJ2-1	CSARDDSSPYNEQFF
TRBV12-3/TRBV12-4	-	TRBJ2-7	CASSFGPGGYEQYF
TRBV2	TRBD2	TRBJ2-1	CASILLAGGPGEQFF
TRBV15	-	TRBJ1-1	CATSRTQGTEAFF
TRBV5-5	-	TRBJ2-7	CASMDAGTNPYEQYF
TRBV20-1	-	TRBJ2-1	CSARSAYDNEQFF
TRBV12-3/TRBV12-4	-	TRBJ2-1	CASTPSLYNEQFF
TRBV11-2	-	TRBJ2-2	CASSSNRDLDTGELFF
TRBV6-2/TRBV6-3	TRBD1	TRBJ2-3	CASSYSVTGPTDTQYF
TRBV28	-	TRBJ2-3	CASSETGTSTDTQYF
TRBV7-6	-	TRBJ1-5	CASSRDKGHNQPQHF
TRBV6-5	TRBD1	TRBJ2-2	CASSYRLFRDRENTGELFF
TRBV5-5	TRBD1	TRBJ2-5	CASIRDRGPGETQYF
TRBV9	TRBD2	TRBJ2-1	CASSVGTTNNEQFF
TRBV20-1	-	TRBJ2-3	CSARDFTLHEDTQYF
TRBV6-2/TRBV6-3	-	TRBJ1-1	CASSYNSVNTEAFF
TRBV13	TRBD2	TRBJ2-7	CASSPTSGIYEQYF
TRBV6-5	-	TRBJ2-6	CGSSSWISGANVLTF
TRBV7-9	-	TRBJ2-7	CASSLFPGNYEQYF
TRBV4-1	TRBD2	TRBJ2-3	CASSQFSQRELLDTQYF
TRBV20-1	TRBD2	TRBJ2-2	CSARDGSGGDTGELFF
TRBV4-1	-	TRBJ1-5	CASSRQVDQPQHF
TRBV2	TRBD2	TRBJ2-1	CARPRDRRTSGVNEQFF
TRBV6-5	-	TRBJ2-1	CASSYSGVNEQFF
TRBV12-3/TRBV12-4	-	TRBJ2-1	CASSFPPGGDEQFF
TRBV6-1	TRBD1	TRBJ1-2	CASRPRDRVGINYGYTF
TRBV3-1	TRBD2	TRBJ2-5	CASSPGLAKYQETQYF
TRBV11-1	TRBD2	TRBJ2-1	CASSLGVLAGPQNEQFF
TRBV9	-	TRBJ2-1	CASSVGGQVNEQFF
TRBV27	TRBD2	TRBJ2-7	CASSLSRSGKGREQYF
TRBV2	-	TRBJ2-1	CTSSLQLTGEGSYNEQFF
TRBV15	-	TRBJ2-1	CATSSHADSDNEQFF
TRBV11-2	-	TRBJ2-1	CASTLRAGHYNEQFF
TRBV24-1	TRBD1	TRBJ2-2	CATSERDRERHTGELFF
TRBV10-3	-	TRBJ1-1	CAISESGRGAFF
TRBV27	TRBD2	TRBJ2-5	CASRLTGGPETQYF
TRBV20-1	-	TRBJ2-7	CSALRTASSYEQYF
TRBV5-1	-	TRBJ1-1	CASSLGRVMNTEAFF
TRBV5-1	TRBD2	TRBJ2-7	CASSATSLTSGSYEQYF
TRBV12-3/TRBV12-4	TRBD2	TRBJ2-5	CASSSREGLEGETQYF
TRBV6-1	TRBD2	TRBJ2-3	CASGGTSGGQRDTQYF
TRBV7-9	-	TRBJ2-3	CASSLGQGVTDTQYF
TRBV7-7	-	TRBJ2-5	CASSSGFQGETQYF